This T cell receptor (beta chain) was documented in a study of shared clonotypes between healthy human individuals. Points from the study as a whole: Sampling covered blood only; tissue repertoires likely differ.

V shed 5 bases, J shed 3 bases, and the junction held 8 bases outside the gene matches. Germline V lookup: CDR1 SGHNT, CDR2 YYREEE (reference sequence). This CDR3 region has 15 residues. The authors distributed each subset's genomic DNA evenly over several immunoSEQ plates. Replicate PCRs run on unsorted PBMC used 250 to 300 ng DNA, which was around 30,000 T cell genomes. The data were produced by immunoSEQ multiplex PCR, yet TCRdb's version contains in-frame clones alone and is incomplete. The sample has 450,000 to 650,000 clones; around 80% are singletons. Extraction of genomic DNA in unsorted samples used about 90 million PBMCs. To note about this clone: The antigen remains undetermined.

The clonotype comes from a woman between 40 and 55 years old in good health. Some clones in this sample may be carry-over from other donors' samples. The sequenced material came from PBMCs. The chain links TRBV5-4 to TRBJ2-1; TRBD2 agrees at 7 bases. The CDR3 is CASSPERDIYNEQFF. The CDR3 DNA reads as TGTGCCAGCAGTCCCGAGCGGGATATCTACAATGAGCAGTTCTTC.